The clone carrying this T cell receptor (beta chain) was seen a few times. Its matching antigen is unknown. These data come from a study of blood T cells in healthy people across ages. The study's findings and limits: There was a strong correlation between TCR beta diversity and naive T cell percentage. Comparison with aged donors showed that long-lived donors had more naive CD4+ cells and higher diversity.

Together with a sample-barcoded 5' primer, a J-beta primer mix was included in a second PCR lasting about 6 to 11 cycles. Each cDNA molecule was tagged by a template-switch adaptor with 12 random nucleotides. A single record per CDR3 protein comes from TCRdb applying MiXCR to the 5' RACE reads. This sample has approximately 820,000 distinct CDR3 sequences, with roughly 44% found just once. Total RNA was isolated from each sample in quantities of at least 6 micrograms. The receptor comes from a man between 60 and 70 years old in good health. The sample comprised blood.

The CDR3 loop reads CASSLSWGSEDMDTQYF. In DNA, the CDR3 is TGTGCCAGCAGCCTCTCGTGGGGCTCGGAAGACATGGATACGCAGTATTTT. The rearrangement links TRBV12-3 or TRBV12-4 to TRBJ2-3; tentatively, D is TRBD1 (5 bases). V was clipped by 6 bases and J by 6 bases, with 25 bases between them. The CDR3 runs to 17 residues.